The clone carrying this T cell receptor (beta chain) came up many times. Its antigen is still unknown. This entry comes from a study of neurological immune-mediated disorders. The CDR3 loop spans 12 amino acids. Deletions cut 7 bases from V and 4 bases from J, with 10 bases between. CDR1 is SGHAT, CDR2 FQNNGV, per germline. Volunteers from a blood bank in Maryland, USA, made up the healthy controls. TCRdb re-derived calls from the 5' RACE reads in MiXCR, one entry per CDR3 protein. The sample lists about 30,000 distinct CDR3 sequences, about 15% occurring once. Overall study findings and caveats: HTLV-1-associated myelopathy led in TCR clonal expansion, while multiple sclerosis ranked lowest, below healthy controls.

The TCR originated in a man in his sixties or seventies in good health. Sequencing was done on a sample of PBMCs. This chain uses TRBV11-2 with TRBJ1-1; D unclear. CDR3 residues: CASTYVSTEAFF. DNA for the CDR3: TGTGCCAGCACCTATGTTTCCACTGAAGCTTTCTTT.